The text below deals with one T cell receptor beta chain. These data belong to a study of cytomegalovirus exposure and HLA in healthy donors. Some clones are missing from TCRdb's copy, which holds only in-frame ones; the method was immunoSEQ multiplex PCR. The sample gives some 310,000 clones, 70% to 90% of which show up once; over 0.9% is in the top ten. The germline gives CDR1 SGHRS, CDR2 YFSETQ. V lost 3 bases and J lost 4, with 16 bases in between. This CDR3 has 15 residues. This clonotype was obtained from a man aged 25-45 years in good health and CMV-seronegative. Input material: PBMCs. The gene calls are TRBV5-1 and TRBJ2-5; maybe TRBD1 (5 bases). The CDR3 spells CASSSRTRQGETQYF. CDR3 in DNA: TGCGCCAGCAGCTCCCGGACACGCCAAGGAGAGACCCAGTACTTC.